The 10 T cell receptor delta chains in this list originate from one sample, sequenced in a study of gamma-delta T cells after stem cell transplantation. TCRdb processed the RT-PCR reads again with the CATT caller. The sample has roughly 12,000 delta-chain clones, 38% seen once. Input material: gamma-delta T cells. All receptors come from a human donor. It is not recorded whose cells these are; they may come from a transplant donor.

To note about this clone: One end of the junction is discordant with germline, which a read error may explain. The chain combines TRDV2 with TRDJ2; 11 nucleotides align to TRDD3. CDR1 is GEAIGNYY and CDR2 is EKD in the germline V gene. The CDR3 has 19 amino acids. The CDR3 spells CACDIPTLGDTLLTAHLFF. In DNA form, the CDR3 reads TGTGCCTGTGACATACCTACTTTGGGGGATACGCTTTTGACAGCACACCTCTTCTTT.

This rearrangement joins TRDV1 to TRDJ1, with 13 bases fitting TRDD3. This CDR3 comprises 24 residues. The trim removed 0 bases at V and 0 bases at J, leaving 22 bases unmatched. CDR1 and CDR2 from the germline V gene are TSWWSYY and QGS. The CDR3 reads CALGELVGLPQCHWGIRYTDKLIF. In DNA, the CDR3 is TGTGCTCTTGGGGAACTCGTGGGCCTTCCTCAGTGTCACTGGGGGATACGGTACACCGATAAACTCATCTTT.

The table lists this clone with a count of one. The chain joins TRDV1 to TRDJ1; TRDD3 is a possible D gene (6 bases). The V end was cut by 3 bases, the J end by 2 bases, with 37 bases between. CDR3 length: 23 residues. Per germline, CDR1 TSWWSYY and CDR2 QGS. CDR3: CALGDLWAYSVWWILAPTDKLIF. Here the CDR3 DNA reads TGTGCTCTTGGGGATCTCTGGGCCTATTCGGTCTGGTGGATACTGGCCCCTACCGATAAACTCATCTTT.

This clone was detected only a few times. One junction end does not reproduce the germline sequence, and a read error may be involved. This chain connects TRDV1 to TRDJ1, with 12 bases matching TRDD3. This CDR3 has 22 amino acids. CDR1 and CDR2 (germline): TSWWSYY, QGS. CDR3 region: CALGESTKRLGDTCYETGKLIF. In nucleotides, the CDR3 is TGTGCTCTTGGGGAATCCACGAAACGCCTGGGGGATACGTGTTATGAGACCGGTAAACTCATCTTT.

This sequence joins TRDV1 and TRDJ1; 13 bases are a match to TRDD3. With V trimmed by 0 bases and J by 10 bases, 26 bases remained unmatched. The CDR3 runs 22 residues. CDR1 is TSWWSYY, CDR2 QGS, per germline. The CDR3 is CALGELSYCDRGEYWGIRGLIF. The CDR3 DNA is TGTGCTCTTGGGGAACTTAGTTACTGTGATCGCGGAGAGTACTGGGGGATACGGGGACTCATCTTT.

V gene TRDV1 combines with J gene TRDJ1; D might be TRDD3 (6 bases). Per the germline V gene, CDR1 is TSWWSYY and CDR2 is QGS. Trimming took 1 base from V and 2 from J, leaving 32 bases between them. There are 22 residues in the CDR3. This CDR3 is CALGERYAGPPKKRGGTDKLIF. Here the CDR3 DNA reads TGTGCTCTTGGGGAACGGTACGCAGGTCCCCCAAAAAAACGTGGGGGGACCGATAAACTCATCTTT.

By share, this clone ranks as medium-sized (0.01 to 0.1%). The same CDR3 is also encoded by other DNA sequences in this sample. The chain joins TRDV2 to TRDJ1; TRDD3 matches at 7 bases. The CDR3 runs 14 residues. Germline V gene data show CDR1 as GEAIGNYY and CDR2 as EKD. V trimming: 0 bases; J trimming: 0 bases; junction bases outside the gene matches: 0. CDR3 coding DNA: TGTGCCTGTGACACCGGGGGATACACCGATAAACTCATCTTT. Amino acids: CACDTGGYTDKLIF.

This chain connects TRDV1 to TRDJ1, with TRDD3 matching 8 bases. The germline gives CDR1 TSWWSYY, CDR2 QGS. Trimming removed 0 bases from V and 4 bases from J; junction bases left unmatched: 13. The CDR3 runs 18 residues. The CDR3 loop is CALGELKPGDINLDKLIF. Written as DNA, the CDR3 is TGTGCTCTTGGGGAACTAAAGCCGGGGGATATAAATCTCGATAAACTCATCTTT.

V is TRDV2 and J is TRDJ2; 8 bases are a match to TRDD3. Trimming at V came to 1 base and at J to 6 bases, leaving 3 bases not matched to a gene. The V gene's germline CDR1 is GEAIGNYY and CDR2 EKD. The CDR3 consists of 14 residues. CDR3 in DNA: TGTGCCTGTGACACTGGGGGATGGCCAGCACAACTCTTCTTT. This gives the protein CACDTGGWPAQLFF.

On this clone: A much more abundant neighbour one base away suggests this may be a read error. This CDR3 reads CACDPRRNGGPYTDKLIF. The CDR3 DNA follows: TGTGCCTGTGACCCAAGACGTAATGGGGGACCGTACACCGATAAACTCATCTTT. The rearrangement links TRDV2 to TRDJ1, with 7 bases fitting TRDD3. V trimming: 3 bases; J trimming: 0 bases; junction bases outside the gene matches: 15. The CDR3 has 18 residues. Germline lookup yields CDR1 GEAIGNYY and CDR2 EKD.